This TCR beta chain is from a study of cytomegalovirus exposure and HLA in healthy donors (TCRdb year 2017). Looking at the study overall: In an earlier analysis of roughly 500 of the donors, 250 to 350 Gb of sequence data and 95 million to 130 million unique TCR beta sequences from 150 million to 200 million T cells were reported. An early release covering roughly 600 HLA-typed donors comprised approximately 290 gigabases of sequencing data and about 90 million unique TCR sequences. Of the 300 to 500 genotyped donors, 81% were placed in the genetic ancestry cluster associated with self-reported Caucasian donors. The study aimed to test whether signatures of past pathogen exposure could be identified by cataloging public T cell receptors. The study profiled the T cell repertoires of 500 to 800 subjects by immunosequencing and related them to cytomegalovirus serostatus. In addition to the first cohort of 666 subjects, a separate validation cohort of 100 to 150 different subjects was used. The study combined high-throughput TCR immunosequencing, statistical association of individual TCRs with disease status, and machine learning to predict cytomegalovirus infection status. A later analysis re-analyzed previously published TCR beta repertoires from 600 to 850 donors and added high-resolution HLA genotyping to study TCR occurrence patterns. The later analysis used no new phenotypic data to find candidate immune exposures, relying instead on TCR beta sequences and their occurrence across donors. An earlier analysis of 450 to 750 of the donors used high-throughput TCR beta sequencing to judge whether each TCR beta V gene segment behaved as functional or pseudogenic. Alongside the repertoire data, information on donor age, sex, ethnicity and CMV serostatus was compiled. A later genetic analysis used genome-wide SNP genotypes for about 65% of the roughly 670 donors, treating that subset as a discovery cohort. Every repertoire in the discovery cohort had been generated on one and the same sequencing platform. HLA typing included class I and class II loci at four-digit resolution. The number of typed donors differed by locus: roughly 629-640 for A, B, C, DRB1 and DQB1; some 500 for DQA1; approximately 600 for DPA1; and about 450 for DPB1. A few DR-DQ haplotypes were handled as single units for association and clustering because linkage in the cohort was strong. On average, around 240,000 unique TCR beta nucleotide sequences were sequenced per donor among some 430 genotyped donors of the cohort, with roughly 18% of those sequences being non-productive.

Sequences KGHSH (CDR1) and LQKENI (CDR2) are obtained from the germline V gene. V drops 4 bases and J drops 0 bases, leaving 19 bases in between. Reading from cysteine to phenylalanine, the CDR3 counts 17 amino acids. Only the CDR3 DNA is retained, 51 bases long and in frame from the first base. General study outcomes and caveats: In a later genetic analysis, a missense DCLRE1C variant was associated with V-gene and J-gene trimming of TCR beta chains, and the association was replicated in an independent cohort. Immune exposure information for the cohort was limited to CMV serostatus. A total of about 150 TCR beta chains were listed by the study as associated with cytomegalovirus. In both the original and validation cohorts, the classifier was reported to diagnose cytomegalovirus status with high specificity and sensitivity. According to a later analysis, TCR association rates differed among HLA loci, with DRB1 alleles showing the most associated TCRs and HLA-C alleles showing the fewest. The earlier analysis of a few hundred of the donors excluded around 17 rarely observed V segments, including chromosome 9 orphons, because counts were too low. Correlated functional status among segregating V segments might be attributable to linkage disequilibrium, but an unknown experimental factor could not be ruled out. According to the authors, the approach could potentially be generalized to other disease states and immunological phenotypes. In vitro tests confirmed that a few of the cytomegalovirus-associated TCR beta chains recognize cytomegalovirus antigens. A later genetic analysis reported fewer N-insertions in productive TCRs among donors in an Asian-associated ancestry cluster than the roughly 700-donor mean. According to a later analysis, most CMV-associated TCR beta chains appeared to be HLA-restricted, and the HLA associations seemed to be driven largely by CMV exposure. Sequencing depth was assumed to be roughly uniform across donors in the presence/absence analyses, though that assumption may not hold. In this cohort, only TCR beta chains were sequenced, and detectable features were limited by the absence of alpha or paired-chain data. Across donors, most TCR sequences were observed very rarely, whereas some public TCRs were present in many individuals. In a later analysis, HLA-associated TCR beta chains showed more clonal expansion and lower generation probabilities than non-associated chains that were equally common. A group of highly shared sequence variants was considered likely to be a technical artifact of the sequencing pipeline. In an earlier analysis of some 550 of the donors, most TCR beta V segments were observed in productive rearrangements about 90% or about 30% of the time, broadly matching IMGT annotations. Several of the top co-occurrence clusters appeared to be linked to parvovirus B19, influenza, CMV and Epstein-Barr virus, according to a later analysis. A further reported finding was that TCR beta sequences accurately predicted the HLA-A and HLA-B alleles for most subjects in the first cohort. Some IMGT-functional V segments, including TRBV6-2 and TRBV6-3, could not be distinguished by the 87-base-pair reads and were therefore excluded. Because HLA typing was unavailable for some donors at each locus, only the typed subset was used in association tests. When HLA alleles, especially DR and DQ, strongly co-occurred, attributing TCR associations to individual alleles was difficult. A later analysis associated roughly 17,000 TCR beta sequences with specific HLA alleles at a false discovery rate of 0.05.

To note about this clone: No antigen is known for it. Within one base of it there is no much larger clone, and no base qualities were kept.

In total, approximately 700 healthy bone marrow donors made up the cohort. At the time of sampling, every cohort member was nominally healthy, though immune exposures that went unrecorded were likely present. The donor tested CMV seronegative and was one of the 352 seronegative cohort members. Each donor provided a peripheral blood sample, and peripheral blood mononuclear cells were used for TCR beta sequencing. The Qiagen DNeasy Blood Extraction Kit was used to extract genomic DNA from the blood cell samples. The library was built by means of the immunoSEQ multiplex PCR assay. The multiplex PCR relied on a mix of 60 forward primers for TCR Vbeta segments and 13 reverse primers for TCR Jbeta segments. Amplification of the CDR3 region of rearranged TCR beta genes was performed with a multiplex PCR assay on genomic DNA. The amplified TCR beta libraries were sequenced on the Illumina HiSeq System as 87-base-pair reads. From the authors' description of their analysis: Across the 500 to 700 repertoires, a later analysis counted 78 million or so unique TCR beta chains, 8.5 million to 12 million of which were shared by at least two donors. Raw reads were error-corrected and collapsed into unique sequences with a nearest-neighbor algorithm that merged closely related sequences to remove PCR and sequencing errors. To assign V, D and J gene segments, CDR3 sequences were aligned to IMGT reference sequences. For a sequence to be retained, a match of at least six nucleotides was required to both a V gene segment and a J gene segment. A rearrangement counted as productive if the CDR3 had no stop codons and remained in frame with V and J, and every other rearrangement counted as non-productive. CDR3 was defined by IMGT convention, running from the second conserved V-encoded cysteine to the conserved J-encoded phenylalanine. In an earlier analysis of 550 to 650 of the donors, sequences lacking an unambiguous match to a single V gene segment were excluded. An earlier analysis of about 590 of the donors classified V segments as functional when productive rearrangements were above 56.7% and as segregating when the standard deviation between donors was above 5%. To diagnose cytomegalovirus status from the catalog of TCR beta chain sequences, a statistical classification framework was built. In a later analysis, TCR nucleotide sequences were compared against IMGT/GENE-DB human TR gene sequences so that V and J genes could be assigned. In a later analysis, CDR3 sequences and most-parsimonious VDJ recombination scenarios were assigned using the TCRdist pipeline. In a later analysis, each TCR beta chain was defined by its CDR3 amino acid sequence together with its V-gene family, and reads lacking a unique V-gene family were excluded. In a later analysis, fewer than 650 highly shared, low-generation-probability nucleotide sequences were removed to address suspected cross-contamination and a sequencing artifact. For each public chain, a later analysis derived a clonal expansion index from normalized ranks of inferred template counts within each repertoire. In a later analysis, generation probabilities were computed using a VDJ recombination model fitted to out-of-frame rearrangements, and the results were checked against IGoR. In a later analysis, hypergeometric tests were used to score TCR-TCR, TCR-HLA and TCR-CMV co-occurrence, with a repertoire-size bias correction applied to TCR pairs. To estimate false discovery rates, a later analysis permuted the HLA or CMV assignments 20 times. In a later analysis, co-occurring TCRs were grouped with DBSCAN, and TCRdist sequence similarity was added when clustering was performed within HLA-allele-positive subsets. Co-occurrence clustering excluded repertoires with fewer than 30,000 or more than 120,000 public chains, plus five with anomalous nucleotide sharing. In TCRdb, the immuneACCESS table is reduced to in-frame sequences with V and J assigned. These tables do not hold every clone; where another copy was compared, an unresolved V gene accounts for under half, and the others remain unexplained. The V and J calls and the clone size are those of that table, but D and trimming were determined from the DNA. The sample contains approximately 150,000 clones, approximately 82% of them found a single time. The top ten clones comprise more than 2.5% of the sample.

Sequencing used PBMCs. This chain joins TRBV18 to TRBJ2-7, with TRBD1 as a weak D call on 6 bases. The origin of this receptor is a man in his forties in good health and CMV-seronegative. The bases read TGTGCCAGCTCACAACTGCCGGGACAAATTAACTCCTACGAGCAGTACTTC. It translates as CASSQLPGQINSYEQYF.